Listed here are 32 T cell receptor beta chains from one sample, sequenced in a study of T cells in Graves' hyperthyroidism and ophthalmopathy. TCR beta CDR3 region amplification was performed from RNA transcripts. HTBI primers were the set used in a first-round RT-PCR of the TCR CDR3. TCRdb reprocessed the multiplex PCR reads with MiXCR, giving one entry per CDR3 protein. This sample has around 500,000 distinct CDR3 sequences, with 12% to 15% found just once. Specimen: blood. These receptors all stem from a woman in her thirties or forties with Graves' hyperthyroidism.

The table lists this clonotype with many counts. This chain links TRBV11-2 with TRBJ2-2, with 8 nucleotides matching TRBD2. Germline CDR1 is SGHAT and CDR2 is FQNNGV. V shed 6 bases, J shed 4 bases, and the junction held 4 bases outside the gene matches. This CDR3 comprises 14 residues. CDR3 protein: CASRELAVTGELFF. CDR3 nucleotides: TGTGCCAGCAGAGAACTAGCGGTCACCGGGGAGCTGTTTTTT.

This clonotype was seen repeatedly, ten times or more. CDR3 DNA sequence: TGTGCCAGCAGTTTACCGGCTCAAGAGACCCAGTACTTC. Its translation is CASSLPAQETQYF. The rearrangement joins TRBV27 to TRBJ2-5; D unclear. The CDR3 has 13 residues. Germline loops: CDR1 MNHEY, CDR2 SMNVEV (reference sequence). Between the trimmed V and J ends, which lost 2 bases and 2 bases, there was a span of 6 bases.

This clonotype was counted at least ten times. The chain employs TRBV27 and TRBJ2-1; 8 positions match TRBD2. CDR1 is MNHEY, CDR2 SMNVEV, per germline (reference sequence). Losses at the gene ends were 6 bases for V and 6 bases for J; bases not matched to a gene: 10. The CDR3 length is 15 residues. The CDR3 DNA reads as TGTGCCAGCAGGCCGATAACGGGAGGGCTCAATGAGCAGTTCTTC. This gives the protein CASRPITGGLNEQFF.

Only a few counts were recorded for this clonotype. This chain links TRBV6-6 with TRBJ2-1; TRBD2 matches 13 bases. V trimming: 2 bases; J trimming: 15 bases; junction bases outside the gene matches: 4. In germline, CDR1 is MNHNY, CDR2 SVGAGI (reference sequence). The CDR3 contains 13 residues. The CDR3, as DNA: TGTGCCAGCAGTTACGGACTAGCGGGAGTGTGGTTCTTC. Its protein is CASSYGLAGVWFF.

The table lists this clonotype with many counts. The J gene is TRBJ1-2, the V gene TRBV28; TRBD1 matches at 8 bases. This CDR3 is built from 17 residues. CDR1 and CDR2 (germline): MDHEN, SYDVKM. V lost 3 bases and J lost 3; bases outside the gene matches: 12. CDR3 protein: CASSFLSEDREDYGYTF. The CDR3 bases are TGTGCCAGCAGTTTCCTGTCCGAGGACAGGGAAGACTATGGCTACACCTTC.

CDR3 nucleotides: TGTGCCAGCAGCTGGACTAGCGGGAGTTGGCGCCCGGATACGCAGTATTTT. Protein sequence: CASSWTSGSWRPDTQYF. V gene TRBV11-1 combines with J gene TRBJ2-3; 13 bases are shared with TRBD2. The CDR3 covers 17 residues. Germline V CDR1 and CDR2: SGHAT, FQDESV (reference sequence). The V segment lost 4 bases and the J segment 6 bases; nucleotides outside the gene matches: 10.

In this sample, this clonotype turned up many times. V is TRBV20-1 and J is TRBJ2-7; no reliable D call. Trimming took off 0 bases at V and 2 bases at J, with 11 bases between the two ends. The germline CDR1 and CDR2 sequences are DFQATT and SNEGSKA (reference sequence). This CDR3 has 14 amino acids. In nucleotides, the CDR3 is TGCAGTGCTAGAGATCGGGCAGGAACCTACGAGCAGTACTTC. As protein: CSARDRAGTYEQYF.

The V call is TRBV6-1, the J call TRBJ2-2; D is perhaps TRBD2 (5 bases). Germline CDR1 MNHNS, CDR2 SASEGT. V gave up 1 base and J gave up 5 bases, with 11 bases separating them. The CDR3 runs 15 residues. CDR3: CASSEGQTGTGELFF. CDR3 DNA: TGTGCCAGCAGTGAAGGGCAGACGGGAACCGGGGAGCTGTTTTTT.

This clonotype was counted ten times or more. The chain recombines TRBV7-2 with TRBJ2-7; 13 nucleotides agree with TRBD2. This CDR3 comprises 18 residues. V lost 5 bases and J lost 2; bases outside the gene matches: 12. CDR1 is SGHTA and CDR2 is FQGNSA in the germline V gene. CDR3 in DNA: TGTGCCAGCAGCCGAAGGACTAGCGGGAGTAGTCCTCCCTACGAGCAGTACTTC. This sequence encodes CASSRRTSGSSPPYEQYF.

This clonotype was seen many times. The chain links TRBV29-1 to TRBJ2-7, with no clear D. Germline V lookup: CDR1 SQVTM, CDR2 ANQGSEA. V was shortened by 4 bases and J by 3 bases, with 7 bases between the two germline ends. The CDR3 is 11 amino acids. For the CDR3, the DNA is TGCAGCGTTGCCGAGAGCTACGAGCAGTACTTC. This codes for CSVAESYEQYF.

Ten or more counts support this clonotype. This chain uses TRBV7-8 with TRBJ2-7; possibly TRBD2 for D (5 bases). Germline CDR1 reads SGHVS; CDR2 reads FQNEAQ. V gave up 2 bases and J gave up 0 bases, with 8 bases separating them. CDR3 size: 14 residues. CDR3 region: CASSLQGSSYEQYF. In nucleotides, the CDR3 is TGTGCCAGCAGCTTACAAGGGAGCTCCTACGAGCAGTACTTC.

This clonotype was counted between two and nine times. Just one base apart from a much larger clone, this may be a read error. V gene TRBV2 combines with J gene TRBJ2-7, with 8 positions matching TRBD1. The CDR3 sequence is 14 residues long. V trimming: 5 bases; J trimming: 9 bases; junction bases outside the gene matches: 12. Germline V gene lookup returns CDR1 SNHLY and CDR2 FYNNEI. The CDR3: CASSLARGLGGQYF. CDR3 sequence (DNA): TGTGCCAGCAGTTTGGCCAGGGGGCTGGGAGGGCAGTACTTC.

This clonotype has at least ten counts. V gene TRBV12-3 or TRBV12-4 combines with J gene TRBJ2-3; TRBD1 agrees at 8 bases. V shed 3 bases, J shed 9 bases, and the junction held 2 bases outside the gene matches. The CDR3 is made up of 12 amino acids. CDR3 loop: CASSLQGATQYF. The DNA of the CDR3 is TGTGCCAGCAGTTTGCAGGGGGCAACGCAGTATTTT.

This clonotype was counted many times. This sequence joins TRBV20-1 and TRBJ2-3, with 7 bases fitting TRBD1. Germline trimming cut 4 bases from V and 3 bases from J; bases unmatched to any gene: 7. The CDR3 contains 14 residues. Germline V gives CDR1 DFQATT, CDR2 SNEGSKA (reference sequence). CDR3 coding DNA: TGCAGTGCTAACCCCGGGACAGAGACAGATACGCAGTATTTT. It is translated as CSANPGTETDTQYF.

In nucleotides, the CDR3 is TGCAGTGCTAGTGGCGGTCACAATGAGCAGTTCTTC. Translation gives CSASGGHNEQFF. The rearrangement joins TRBV20-1 to TRBJ2-1, with D unclear. Per the germline V gene, CDR1 is DFQATT and CDR2 is SNEGSKA (reference sequence). This CDR3 is 12 amino acids long. The V and J ends lost 3 bases and 5 bases respectively, with 8 bases between them.

This clonotype was picked up a small number of times. V is TRBV20-1 and J is TRBJ2-3, with TRBD2 matching 8 bases. Germline lookup yields CDR1 DFQATT and CDR2 SNEGSKA (reference sequence). CDR3 size: 14 residues. J was trimmed by 5 bases and V by 3 bases; bases with no gene match: 7. CDR3 region: CSASGLAYIDTQYF. Here the CDR3 DNA reads TGCAGTGCTAGCGGACTAGCTTACATAGATACGCAGTATTTT.

This chain uses TRBV3-1 with TRBJ2-1; D may be TRBD2 (5 bases). This CDR3 has 12 residues. Germline loops: CDR1 LGHDT, CDR2 YNNKEL (reference sequence). Trimming stripped 4 bases from V and 10 bases from J, with 11 bases between. The CDR3 DNA reads TGTGCCAGCAGCCCGTTAGGGAGCGAGCAGTTCTTC. It yields the protein CASSPLGSEQFF.

This clonotype was detected only a few times. V and J are TRBV29-1 and TRBJ2-7, with TRBD1 as a possible D gene (6 bases). Germline V gene data show CDR1 as SQVTM and CDR2 as ANQGSEA. V was cut by 4 bases and J by 4 bases, with 11 bases left in between. This CDR3 contains 12 residues. CDR3 in amino acids: CSVARGVYEQYF. As DNA, the CDR3 is TGCAGCGTTGCCAGGGGAGTTTACGAGCAGTACTTC.

This clonotype was counted at least ten times. The chain is built from TRBV30 and TRBJ1-1, with D perhaps matching TRBD1 (5 bases). The germline V and J ends were trimmed by 3 bases and 1 base, with 9 bases remaining between them. The germline CDR1 and CDR2 sequences are GTSNPN and SVGIG (reference sequence). CDR3 length: 13 amino acids. The CDR3 nucleotides read TGTGCCTGGAGCAATACAGGGAACACTGAAGCTTTCTTT. The encoded protein is CAWSNTGNTEAFF.

The chain links TRBV6-1 to TRBJ2-1; D is unresolved. V lost 7 bases to trimming and J lost 2 bases, with 12 bases between them. This CDR3 region has 14 residues. Per germline, CDR1 MNHNS and CDR2 SASEGT. CDR3 bases: TGTGCCAGCAATACACCCCTGCCCTACAATGAGCAGTTCTTC. Amino acids: CASNTPLPYNEQFF.

This clonotype was detected ten times or more. The rearrangement joins TRBV7-2 to TRBJ2-5; tentatively, D is TRBD1 (5 bases). Trimming pared 3 bases from V and 4 bases from J, leaving 12 bases between. Germline CDR1 reads SGHTA; CDR2 reads FQGNSA. CDR3 size: 14 residues. The CDR3 bases are TGTGCCAGCAGCTTCCAGGGTAGTAGAGAGACCCAGTACTTC. Protein sequence: CASSFQGSRETQYF.

This clonotype has at least ten counts. V is TRBV6-6 and J is TRBJ2-3, with D possibly matching TRBD1 (6 bases). Germline-derived CDR1 and CDR2 are MNHNY and SVGAGI (reference sequence). Trimming stripped 3 bases from V and 1 base from J, with 11 bases between. This CDR3 is built from 15 residues. DNA for the CDR3: TGTGCCAGCAGTTATTCAGGGGATCGCACAGATACGCAGTATTTT. This gives the protein CASSYSGDRTDTQYF.

The sample holds many counts of this clonotype. V gene TRBV20-1 combines with J gene TRBJ1-1, with D perhaps matching TRBD1 (5 bases). V was shortened by 0 bases and J by 5 bases, with 10 bases between the two germline ends. CDR3 length: 13 residues. Germline CDR1 and CDR2: DFQATT and SNEGSKA (reference sequence). The CDR3 loop is CSARDAGWTEAFF. Written as DNA, the CDR3 is TGCAGTGCTAGAGATGCAGGGTGGACTGAAGCTTTCTTT.

This clonotype was counted ten times or more. V usage is TRBV3-1 and J usage is TRBJ2-1; a weak D match, TRBD1 (5 bases). The ends were cut back, 3 bases at V and 9 bases at J, with 18 bases in the middle. CDR1 is LGHDT, CDR2 YNNKEL, per germline (reference sequence). This CDR3 spans 15 amino acids. DNA for the CDR3: TGTGCCAGCAGCCACCTCCAAGGGCCAGGGCCTGAGCAGTTCTTC. This translates into CASSHLQGPGPEQFF.

This clonotype showed up many times. J is TRBJ2-1 and V is TRBV5-1; the D gene is possibly TRBD2 (6 bases). This CDR3 contains 14 residues. Germline CDR1 SGHRS, CDR2 YFSETQ. Trimming removed 4 bases at V and 2 bases at J, with 10 bases between. CDR3 in amino acids: CASSRDLTYNEQFF. DNA of the CDR3: TGCGCCAGCAGCCGGGACTTAACCTACAATGAGCAGTTCTTC.

This clonotype was seen only a few times. This chain uses TRBV5-1 with TRBJ2-5; 10 positions match TRBD1. The V and J ends lost 4 bases and 4 bases, in that order; junction bases with no gene match: 7. The CDR3 covers 15 residues. CDR1 and CDR2 (germline): SGHRS, YFSETQ. As DNA, the CDR3 is TGCGCCAGCAGCAACGGACAGGGGGTATTAGAGACCCAGTACTTC. Encoded protein: CASSNGQGVLETQYF.

The rearrangement uses TRBV6-1 and TRBJ1-1; weak D call: TRBD1 (6 bases). V shed 6 bases and J shed 3 bases, with 11 bases lying between them. This CDR3 spans 13 amino acids. Germline CDR1 and CDR2: MNHNS and SASEGT. This chain's CDR3 is CASRQDSYTEAFF. The DNA for the CDR3 is TGTGCCAGCAGACAGGACAGCTACACTGAAGCTTTCTTT.

Many counts were recorded for this clonotype. The chain recombines TRBV2 with TRBJ1-2, with 7 bases that match TRBD1. CDR1 is SNHLY and CDR2 is FYNNEI in the germline V gene. The CDR3 has 15 amino acids. The junction had 10 bases not matched to a gene; V was cut back by 5 bases and J by 4 bases. The CDR3 protein is CASSRDSQTSYGYTF. CDR3 nucleotide sequence: TGTGCCAGCAGTCGGGACAGTCAAACCTCCTATGGCTACACCTTC. Looking up the rest from reference TRBV2 and TRBJ1-2 gives the full variable domain: EPEVTQTPSHQVTQMGQEVILRCVPISNHLYFYWYRQILGQKVEFLVSFYNNEISEKSEIFDDQFSVERPDGSNFTLKIRSTKLEDSAMYFCASSRDSQTSYGYTFGSGTRLTVV.

This clonotype was counted ten times or more. The genes are TRBV11-2 and TRBJ2-7, with D possibly called TRBD1 or TRBD2 (5 bases each). Deletions cut 5 bases from V and 3 bases from J, with 17 bases between. Looked up from germline, CDR1 is SGHAT and CDR2 is FQNNGV. This CDR3 comprises 15 residues. The CDR3 region has the DNA TGTGCCAGCAGCCCATTGACCGGGACCTTCTACGAGCAGTACTTC. Amino acids: CASSPLTGTFYEQYF.

This clonotype has a count of ten or more. The chain joins TRBV7-2 to TRBJ1-5; possible D gene TRBD1, 6 bases. The V gene lost 5 bases and the J gene lost 3 bases, with 14 bases spanning the gap. Germline V CDR1 and CDR2: SGHTA, FQGNSA. CDR3 length: 15 amino acids. The DNA of the CDR3 is TGTGCCAGCAGCGTACAGGGTACCTTCAATCAGCCCCAGCATTTT. Its protein product is CASSVQGTFNQPQHF.

This clonotype was detected only a few times. This chain links TRBV2 with TRBJ1-3; D is ambiguous. The CDR3 runs to 15 residues. Trimming pared 8 bases from V and 0 bases from J, leaving 14 bases between. Germline-derived CDR1 and CDR2 are SNHLY and FYNNEI. The CDR3 region has the DNA TGTGCCAGCGAGCGGAATACCAACTCTGGAAACACCATATATTTT. The encoded protein is CASERNTNSGNTIYF.

Comments on this clonotype: Sequence at one end of the junction differs from germline and may be a read error. This sequence joins TRBV12-3 or TRBV12-4 and TRBJ2-1; D may be TRBD2 (5 bases). The CDR3 extends over 15 amino acids. This chain's CDR3 is CAGSEEGTAYNEQFF. CDR3 nucleotides: TGTGCCGGCAGCGAAGAGGGTACGGCCTACAATGAGCAGTTCTTC.